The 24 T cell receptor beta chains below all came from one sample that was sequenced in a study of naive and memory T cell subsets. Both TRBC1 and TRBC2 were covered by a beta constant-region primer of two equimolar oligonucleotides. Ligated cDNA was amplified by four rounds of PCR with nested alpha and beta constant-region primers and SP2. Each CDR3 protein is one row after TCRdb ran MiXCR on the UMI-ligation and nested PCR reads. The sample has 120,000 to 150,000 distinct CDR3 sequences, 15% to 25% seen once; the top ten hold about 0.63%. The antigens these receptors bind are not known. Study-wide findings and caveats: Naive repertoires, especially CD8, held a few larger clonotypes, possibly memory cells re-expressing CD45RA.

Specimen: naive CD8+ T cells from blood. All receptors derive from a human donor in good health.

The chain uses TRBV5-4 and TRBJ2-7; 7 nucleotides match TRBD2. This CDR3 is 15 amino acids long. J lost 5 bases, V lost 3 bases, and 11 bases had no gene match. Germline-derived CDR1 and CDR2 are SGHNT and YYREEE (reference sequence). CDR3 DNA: TGTGCCAGCAGCTGGGGGGGTTCCGGTTTTGACGAGCAGTACTTC. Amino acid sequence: CASSWGGSGFDEQYF.

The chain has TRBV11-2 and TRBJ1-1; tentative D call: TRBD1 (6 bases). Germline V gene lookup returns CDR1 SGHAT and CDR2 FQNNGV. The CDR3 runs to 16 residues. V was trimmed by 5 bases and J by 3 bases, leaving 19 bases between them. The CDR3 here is CASSRQTGNSDTEAFF. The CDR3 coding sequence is TGTGCCAGCAGCCGACAGACAGGCAATTCGGACACTGAAGCTTTCTTT.

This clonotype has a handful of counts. The CDR3 DNA follows: TGTGCCAGCAGCTCGGGACTAGCGGGAGGTGCCGGGGAGCTGTTTTTT. It encodes CASSSGLAGGAGELFF. The chain has TRBV7-6 and TRBJ2-2; the match to TRBD2 covers 15 bases. Looked up from germline, CDR1 is SGHVS and CDR2 is FNYEAQ. The CDR3 length is 16 residues. The V gene end was trimmed by 4 bases and the J gene end by 6 bases; junction bases not matched to a gene: 3.

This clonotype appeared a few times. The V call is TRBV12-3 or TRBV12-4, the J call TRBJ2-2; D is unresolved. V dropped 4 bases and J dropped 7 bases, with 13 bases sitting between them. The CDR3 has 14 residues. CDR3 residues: CASSSRSFGGELFF. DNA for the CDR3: TGTGCCAGCAGTTCCCGGAGTTTTGGCGGGGAGCTGTTTTTT.

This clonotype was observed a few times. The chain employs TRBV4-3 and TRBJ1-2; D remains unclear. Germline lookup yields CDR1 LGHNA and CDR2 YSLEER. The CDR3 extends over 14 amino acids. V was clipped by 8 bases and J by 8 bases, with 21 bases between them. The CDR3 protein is CASGNRPYLRGYTF. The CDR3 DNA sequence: TGCGCCAGCGGCAACAGACCCTATCTTCGCGGCTACACCTTC.

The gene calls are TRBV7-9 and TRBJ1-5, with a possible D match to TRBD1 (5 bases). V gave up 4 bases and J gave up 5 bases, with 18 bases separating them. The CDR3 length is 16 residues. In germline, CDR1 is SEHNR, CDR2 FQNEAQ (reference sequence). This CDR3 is CASSSGGLGGYQPQHF. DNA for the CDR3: TGTGCCAGCAGCTCCGGGGGTCTGGGGGGTTATCAGCCCCAGCATTTT. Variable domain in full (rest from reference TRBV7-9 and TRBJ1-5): DTGVSQNPRHKITKRGQNVTFRCDPISEHNRLYWYRQTLGQGPEFLTYFQNEAQLEKSRLLSDRFSAERPKGSFSTLEIQRTEQGDSAMYLCASSSGGLGGYQPQHFGDGTRLSIL.

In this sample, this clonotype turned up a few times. The CDR3 region is CASSHQMGGGPSETQYF. CDR3 in DNA: TGCGCCAGCAGCCATCAAATGGGGGGAGGGCCTTCGGAGACCCAGTACTTC. V is TRBV4-1 and J is TRBJ2-5; TRBD2 matches 7 bases. J lost 5 bases, V lost 3 bases, and 15 bases had no gene match. The germline CDR1 and CDR2 sequences are MGHRA and YSYEKL. This CDR3 comprises 17 residues.

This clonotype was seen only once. The CDR3: CASSPPGTSLNEQFF. CDR3 coding DNA: TGTGCCAGCAGCCCCCCGGGGACCTCTCTAAATGAGCAGTTCTTC. The V gene is TRBV7-9, the J gene TRBJ2-1; D may be TRBD1 or TRBD2 (5 bases each). This CDR3 spans 15 amino acids. CDR1 and CDR2 (germline): SEHNR, FQNEAQ (reference sequence). Trimming removed 5 bases at V and 7 bases at J, with 18 bases between.

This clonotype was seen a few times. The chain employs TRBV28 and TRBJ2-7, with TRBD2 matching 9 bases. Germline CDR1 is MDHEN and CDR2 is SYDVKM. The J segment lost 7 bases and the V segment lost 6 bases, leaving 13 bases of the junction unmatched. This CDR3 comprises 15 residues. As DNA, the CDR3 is TGTGCCAGCAGGTTCCTACTAGCGGGCTACAGTGAGCAGTACTTC. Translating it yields CASRFLLAGYSEQYF.

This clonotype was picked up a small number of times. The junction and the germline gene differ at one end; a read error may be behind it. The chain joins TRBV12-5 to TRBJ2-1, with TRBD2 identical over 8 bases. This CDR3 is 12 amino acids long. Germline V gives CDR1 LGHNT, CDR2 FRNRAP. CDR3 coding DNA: TGTGCTAGTGGTCCCGGGACTAGTCGTAGGATCTTC. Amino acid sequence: CASGPGTSRRIF.

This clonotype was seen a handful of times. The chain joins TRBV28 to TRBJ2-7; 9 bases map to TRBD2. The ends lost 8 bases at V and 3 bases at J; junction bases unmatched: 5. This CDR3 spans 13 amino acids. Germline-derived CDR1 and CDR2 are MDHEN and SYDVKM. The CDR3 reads CASGTSLVYEQYF. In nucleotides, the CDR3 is TGTGCCAGCGGGACTAGCTTGGTCTACGAGCAGTACTTC.

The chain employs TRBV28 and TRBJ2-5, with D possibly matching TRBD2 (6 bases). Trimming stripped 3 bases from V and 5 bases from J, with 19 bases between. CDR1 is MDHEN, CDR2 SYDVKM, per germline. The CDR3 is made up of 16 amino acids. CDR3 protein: CASSLVGGPDMETQYF. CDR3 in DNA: TGTGCCAGCAGTTTGGTGGGAGGCCCGGATATGGAGACCCAGTACTTC.

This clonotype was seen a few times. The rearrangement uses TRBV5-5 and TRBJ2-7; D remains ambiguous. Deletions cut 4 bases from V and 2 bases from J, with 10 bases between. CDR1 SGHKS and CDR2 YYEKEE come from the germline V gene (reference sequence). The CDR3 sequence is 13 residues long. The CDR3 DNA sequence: TGTGCCAGCAGCCTCGTTGGACCCTACGAGCAGTACTTC. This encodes CASSLVGPYEQYF.

CDR3 sequence (DNA): TGTGCCAGCAGTCTCACGAGTTTTGAGCAGTTCTTC. It codes for CASSLTSFEQFF. The chain has TRBV12-3 or TRBV12-4 and TRBJ2-1, with no clear D. V gave up 5 bases and J gave up 9 bases, with 11 bases separating them. CDR3 length: 12 residues.

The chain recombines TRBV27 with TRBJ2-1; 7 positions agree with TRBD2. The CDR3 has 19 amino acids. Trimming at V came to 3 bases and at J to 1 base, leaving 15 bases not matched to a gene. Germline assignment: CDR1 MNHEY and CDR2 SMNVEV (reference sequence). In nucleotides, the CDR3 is TGTGCCAGCAGTTTTAGGCTAGCGGCCCTAGGTGGGTCCTACAATGAGCAGTTCTTC. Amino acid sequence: CASSFRLAALGGSYNEQFF.

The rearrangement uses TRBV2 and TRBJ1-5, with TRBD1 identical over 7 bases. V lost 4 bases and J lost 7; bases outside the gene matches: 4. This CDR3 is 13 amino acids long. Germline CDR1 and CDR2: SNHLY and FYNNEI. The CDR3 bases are TGTGCCAGCAGTGGACAGGGATTGCAGCCCCAGCATTTT. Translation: CASSGQGLQPQHF.

CDR3 DNA: TGTGCCAGCAGCTCTACTAACGGGGCGGGAAACATTCAGTACTTC. As protein: CASSSTNGAGNIQYF. The rearrangement links TRBV7-9 to TRBJ2-4, with D perhaps matching TRBD1 or TRBD2 (5 bases each). V was pared by 4 bases and J by 6 bases, with 16 bases between. The CDR3 covers 15 residues. Germline assignment: CDR1 SEHNR and CDR2 FQNEAQ (reference sequence).

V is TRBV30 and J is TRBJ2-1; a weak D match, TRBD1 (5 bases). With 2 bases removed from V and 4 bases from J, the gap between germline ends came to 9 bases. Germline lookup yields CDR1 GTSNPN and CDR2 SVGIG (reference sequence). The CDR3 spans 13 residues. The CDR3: CAWSIRGYNEQFF. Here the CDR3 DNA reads TGTGCCTGGAGTATAAGGGGTTACAATGAGCAGTTCTTC.

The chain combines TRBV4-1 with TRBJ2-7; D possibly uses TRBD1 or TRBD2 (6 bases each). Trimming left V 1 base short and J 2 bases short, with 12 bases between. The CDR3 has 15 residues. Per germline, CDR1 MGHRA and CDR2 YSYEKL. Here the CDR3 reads CASSQVTGRTYEQYF. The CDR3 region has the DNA TGCGCCAGCAGCCAAGTTACAGGGAGGACCTACGAGCAGTACTTC.

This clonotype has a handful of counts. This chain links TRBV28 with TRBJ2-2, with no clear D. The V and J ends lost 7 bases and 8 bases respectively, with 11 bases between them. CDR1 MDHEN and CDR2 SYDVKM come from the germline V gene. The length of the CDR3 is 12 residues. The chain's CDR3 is CASNLVPGELFF. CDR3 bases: TGTGCCAGCAACCTGGTTCCAGGGGAGCTGTTTTTT.

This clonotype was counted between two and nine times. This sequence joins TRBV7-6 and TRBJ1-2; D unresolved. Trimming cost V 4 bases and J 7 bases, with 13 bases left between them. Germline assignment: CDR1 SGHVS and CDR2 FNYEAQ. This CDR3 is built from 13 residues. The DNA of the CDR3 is TGTGCCAGCAGCTCCTCGGGGTCCGGTGGCTACACCTTC. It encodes CASSSSGSGGYTF.

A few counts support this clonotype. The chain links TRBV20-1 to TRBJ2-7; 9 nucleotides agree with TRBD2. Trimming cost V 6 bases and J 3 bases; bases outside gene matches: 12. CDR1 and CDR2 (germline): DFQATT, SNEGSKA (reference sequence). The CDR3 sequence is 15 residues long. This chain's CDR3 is CSAIPTSGRLYEQYF. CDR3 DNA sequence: TGCAGTGCAATTCCTACGAGCGGGAGGCTCTACGAGCAGTACTTC.

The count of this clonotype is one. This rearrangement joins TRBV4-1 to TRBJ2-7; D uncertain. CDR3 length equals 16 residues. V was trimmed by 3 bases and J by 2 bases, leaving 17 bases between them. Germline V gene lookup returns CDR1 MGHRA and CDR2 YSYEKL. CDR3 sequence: CASSHRIKGNAYEQYF. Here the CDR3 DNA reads TGCGCCAGCAGCCACCGCATAAAAGGGAACGCCTACGAGCAGTACTTC.

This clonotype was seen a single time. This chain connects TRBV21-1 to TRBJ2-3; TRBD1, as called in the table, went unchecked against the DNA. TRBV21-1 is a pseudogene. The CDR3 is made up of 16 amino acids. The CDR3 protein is CASSKDRSEGPDTQYF. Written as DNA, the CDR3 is TGTGCCAGCAGCAAAGACAGGTCCGAAGGGCCAGATACGCAGTATTTT.